The following is a TCR beta chain sequence with its context. Enrolment of Seattle patients took place during active infection, and they were followed longitudinally. The sample belongs to a study of blood T cell repertoires in COVID-19. Overall study: The United States, Italy and Spain provided the acute and convalescent COVID-19 samples.

Study processing details: The authors estimated nucleated cell counts from reference gene primer amplification. Profiled with immunoSEQ multiplex PCR; TCRdb holds only in-frame clones, not every one. That table gives V, J and clone size, and the DNA gave D and trimming. Among about 150,000 clones, roughly nine tenths were seen once, and the ten largest hold 13%. In germline, CDR1 is SGDLS, CDR2 YYNGEE. CDR3 length equals 15 residues. J lost 5 bases, V lost 2 bases, and 8 bases had no gene match. The source of this sequence is a man younger than 30 with COVID-19, enrolled during active disease. Sequencing was done on a sample of peripheral blood. This chain connects TRBV9 to TRBJ2-5; TRBD2 agrees at 8 bases. The CDR3, as DNA: TGTGCCAGCAGCGTCCGCGGGGGGATGAGGGAGACCCAGTACTTC. This gives the protein CASSVRGGMRETQYF.